These 30 T cell receptor beta chains were all obtained from the same sample, sequenced in a study of blood T cell repertoires in COVID-19. The table came from immunoSEQ multiplex PCR; TCRdb's copy has only in-frame clones and leaves some out. The data hold roughly 200,000 clones, with roughly 80% observed a single time. Input material: peripheral blood. These receptors came from a human donor in a cohort sampled during active COVID-19.

The rearrangement joins TRBV28 to TRBJ1-5; 9 bases line up with TRBD1. The V gene end was trimmed by 6 bases and the J gene end by 1 base; junction bases not matched to a gene: 7. Germline assignment: CDR1 MDHEN and CDR2 SYDVKM. The CDR3 has 16 amino acids. CDR3 in amino acids: CASRTGGAVSNQPQHF. As DNA, the CDR3 is TGTGCCAGCAGAACAGGGGGCGCGGTGAGCAATCAGCCCCAGCATTTT. The variable domain in full, with the rest retrieved from reference TRBV28 and TRBJ1-5, is DVKVTQSSRYLVKRTGEKVFLECVQDMDHENMFWYRQDPGLGLRLIYFSYDVKMKEKGDIPEGYSVSREKKERFSLILESASTNQTSMYLCASRTGGAVSNQPQHFGDGTRLSIL.

The genes are TRBV5-4 and TRBJ2-7; 11 bases align to TRBD1. Unmatched junction bases numbered 9, after V lost 5 bases and J lost 5 bases. Looked up from germline, CDR1 is SGHNT and CDR2 is YYREEE (reference sequence). This CDR3 spans 15 amino acids. The CDR3 sequence is CASRHDRGQGDEQYF. Written as DNA, the CDR3 is TGTGCCAGCAGGCACGACCGGGGACAGGGGGACGAGCAGTACTTC.

V gene TRBV28 combines with J gene TRBJ2-5; 7 positions match TRBD1. This CDR3 has 13 amino acids. V trimming: 4 bases; J trimming: 10 bases; junction bases outside the gene matches: 9. Germline V CDR1 and CDR2: MDHEN, SYDVKM. CDR3 nucleotide sequence: TGTGCCAGCAGTTACTCTCAGGGGGTGGGCCAGTACTTC. It codes for CASSYSQGVGQYF.

The chain employs TRBV5-1 and TRBJ1-6; D uncertain. Trimming removed 0 bases at V and 5 bases at J, with 9 bases between. The CDR3 spans 15 residues. Germline V gives CDR1 SGHRS, CDR2 YFSETQ. The CDR3, as DNA: TGCGCCAGCAGCTTGGTGGAGCGGGATAATTCACCCCTCCACTTT. Translating gives CASSLVERDNSPLHF.

This clone was seen just once. The chain is built from TRBV4-3 and TRBJ1-5, with 8 bases lining up with TRBD1. Germline lookup yields CDR1 LGHNA and CDR2 YSLEER. The CDR3 covers 15 residues. Trimming cost V 1 base and J 4 bases; bases outside gene matches: 3. The CDR3 loop reads CASSQGRQGNQPQHF. The CDR3 DNA reads as TGCGCCAGCAGCCAAGGAAGACAGGGGAATCAGCCCCAGCATTTT.

V usage is TRBV7-9 and J usage is TRBJ2-7; the D gene is possibly TRBD1 (6 bases). The CDR3 runs to 15 residues. The V and J ends lost 1 base and 3 bases respectively, with 13 bases between them. Germline V gives CDR1 SEHNR, CDR2 FQNEAQ (reference sequence). The CDR3 is CASSLGAGVNYEQYF. In nucleotides, the CDR3 is TGTGCCAGCAGCTTAGGAGCAGGGGTAAACTACGAGCAGTACTTC.

This clone was counted a few times. This sequence joins TRBV7-3 and TRBJ2-7, with 8 bases identical to TRBD2. CDR3 length: 13 amino acids. Trimming cost V 5 bases and J 3 bases; bases outside gene matches: 3. Germline loops: CDR1 SGHTA, CDR2 FQGTGA. CDR3 protein: CASSLGRGYEQYF. CDR3 DNA sequence: TGTGCCAGCAGCCTCGGGAGGGGCTACGAGCAGTACTTC.

The chain is built from TRBV28 and TRBJ1-1, with a weak D call TRBD1 (6 bases). Germline V lookup: CDR1 MDHEN, CDR2 SYDVKM. V was shortened by 7 bases and J by 6 bases, with 18 bases between the two germline ends. The CDR3 sequence is 14 residues long. The CDR3 sequence is CASITGFWGPEAFF. CDR3 coding DNA: TGTGCCAGCATTACAGGGTTTTGGGGCCCTGAAGCTTTCTTT.

This clone was seen a few times. This sequence joins TRBV9 and TRBJ1-5; D not certain. Germline lookup yields CDR1 SGDLS and CDR2 YYNGEE. The V and J ends lost 1 base and 6 bases respectively, with 14 bases between them. CDR3 size: 15 residues. The chain's CDR3 is CASSVSGVAGQPQHF. The CDR3 nucleotides are TGTGCCAGCAGCGTATCCGGGGTGGCGGGTCAGCCCCAGCATTTT.

This chain connects TRBV5-1 to TRBJ2-3; D is possibly TRBD1 (6 bases). CDR3 length: 15 residues. V was trimmed by 4 bases and J by 0 bases, leaving 12 bases between them. Germline CDR1 SGHRS, CDR2 YFSETQ. The CDR3 region is CASSRGSSSTDTQYF. For the CDR3, the DNA is TGCGCCAGCAGCAGGGGGTCGTCTAGCACAGATACGCAGTATTTT.

The chain recombines TRBV6-6 with TRBJ1-6, with D perhaps matching TRBD1 (5 bases). V lost 10 bases and J lost 5, with 18 bases in between. The CDR3 contains 15 residues. Germline loops: CDR1 MNHNY, CDR2 SVGAGI (reference sequence). This CDR3 reads CATTRQTANNSPLHF. The CDR3 DNA is TGTGCCACTACCCGACAGACGGCTAATAATTCACCCCTCCACTTT.

This clone was counted once. The genes are TRBV24-1 and TRBJ2-1, with 11 bases lining up with TRBD2. The CDR3 spans 16 residues. V lost 3 bases, J lost 7 bases, and 7 bases stayed unmatched. In germline, CDR1 is KGHDR, CDR2 SFDVKD. This CDR3 reads CATSDPRSGGGNEQFF. The CDR3 DNA reads as TGTGCCACCAGTGATCCGCGTAGCGGGGGGGGAAATGAGCAGTTCTTC.

This chain links TRBV5-1 with TRBJ1-1; D gene uncertain. In germline, CDR1 is SGHRS, CDR2 YFSETQ. This CDR3 contains 14 residues. The V and J ends lost 1 base and 0 bases respectively, with 7 bases between them. The CDR3 DNA reads TGCGCCAGCAGCTTGCTCACGGTGAACACTGAAGCTTTCTTT. Protein: CASSLLTVNTEAFF.

The chain employs TRBV12-5 and TRBJ1-4; D ambiguous. The germline gives CDR1 LGHNT, CDR2 FRNRAP. Trimming took 5 bases from V and 8 from J, leaving 24 bases between them. The CDR3 is made up of 17 amino acids. The CDR3 here is CASGPPGRSLGGEKLFF. DNA for the CDR3: TGTGCTAGTGGTCCCCCCGGGAGATCTTTAGGAGGCGAAAAACTGTTTTTT.

The chain links TRBV5-1 to TRBJ1-2, with no clear D. The CDR3 runs 13 residues. Deletions cut 4 bases from V and 7 bases from J, with 14 bases between. Germline V gene lookup returns CDR1 SGHRS and CDR2 YFSETQ. This chain's CDR3 is CASSPDGVGGYTF. The CDR3 DNA is TGCGCCAGCAGCCCAGACGGGGTTGGTGGCTACACCTTC. Based on the CDR3 plus reference TRBV5-1 and TRBJ1-2, the full variable domain is KAGVTQTPRYLIKTRGQQVTLSCSPISGHRSVSWYQQTPGQGLQFLFEYFSETQRNKGNFPGRFSGRQFSNSRSEMNVSTLELGDSALYLCASSPDGVGGYTFGSGTRLTVV.

A single count supports this clone. The chain recombines TRBV11-2 with TRBJ1-6; D is possibly TRBD1 (6 bases). Per germline, CDR1 SGHAT and CDR2 FQNNGV. V lost 7 bases and J 8 bases, leaving 18 bases between the germline ends. The CDR3 is made up of 15 amino acids. The CDR3 sequence is CASTPTGIKDSPLHF. The CDR3 nucleotides are TGTGCCAGCACCCCGACAGGCATTAAGGATTCACCCCTCCACTTT.

This clone has only a few counts. V and J are TRBV14 and TRBJ1-1, with unresolved D. Trimming left V 2 bases short and J 1 base short, with 8 bases between. The CDR3 is 14 amino acids. Germline assignment: CDR1 SGHDN and CDR2 FVKESK. DNA for the CDR3: TGTGCCAGCAGCCAAATCCGACAGAACACTGAAGCTTTCTTT. Encoded protein: CASSQIRQNTEAFF.

This clone has just a few counts. V gene TRBV20-1 combines with J gene TRBJ2-7, with TRBD1 as a possible D gene (5 bases). Deletions cut 3 bases from V and 3 bases from J, with 18 bases between. The CDR3 runs to 15 residues. Germline V gene sequence: CDR1 DFQATT, CDR2 SNEGSKA (reference sequence). The CDR3 sequence is CSASRPGISYYEQYF. In DNA, the CDR3 is TGCAGTGCTAGTAGGCCAGGGATCTCGTACTACGAGCAGTACTTC.

The gene calls are TRBV11-2 and TRBJ2-3; no reliable D call. CDR3 length: 13 residues. The germline CDR1 and CDR2 sequences are SGHAT and FQNNGV. Trimming stripped 6 bases from V and 2 bases from J, with 9 bases between. The CDR3 loop is CASRAGITDTQYF. The CDR3 nucleotides are TGTGCCAGCAGAGCTGGTATCACAGATACGCAGTATTTT.

The rearrangement uses TRBV28 and TRBJ1-1, with 12 bases fitting TRBD1. CDR3 length: 17 residues. V lost 5 bases to trimming and J lost 1 base; unmatched junction nucleotides: 8. CDR1 and CDR2 from the germline V gene are MDHEN and SYDVKM. The CDR3 loop reads CASSTGQGAFRNTEAFF. CDR3 sequence (DNA): TGTGCCAGCAGTACGGGACAGGGGGCGTTCCGGAACACTGAAGCTTTCTTT.

This clone was counted only a few times. The chain recombines TRBV24-1 with TRBJ1-2; the D gene is possibly TRBD1 (6 bases). Trimming left V 4 bases short and J 2 bases short, with 10 bases between. The CDR3 covers 14 residues. Germline CDR1 KGHDR, CDR2 SFDVKD. CDR3 coding DNA: TGTGCCACCAGTGACCCCGGGACAAACTATGGCTACACCTTC. Protein sequence: CATSDPGTNYGYTF.

The V call is TRBV28, the J call TRBJ2-7, with 7 bases lining up with TRBD1. The CDR3 is 13 residues long. Germline V gene lookup returns CDR1 MDHEN and CDR2 SYDVKM. V lost 10 bases, J lost 0 bases, and 6 bases stayed unmatched. The CDR3 spells CATDRASSYEQYF. CDR3 nucleotides: TGTGCCACCGACAGGGCCAGCTCCTACGAGCAGTACTTC.

The chain couples TRBV28 to TRBJ1-1, with D tentatively TRBD1 (5 bases). Trimming removed 6 bases from V and 5 bases from J, with 16 bases in between. Germline-derived CDR1 and CDR2 are MDHEN and SYDVKM. The CDR3 extends over 14 amino acids. The CDR3 DNA sequence: TGTGCCAGCAGCCTATGGGGGGGAGGAACTGAAGCTTTCTTT. Translated, it gives CASSLWGGGTEAFF.

This clone was recorded once. The chain is built from TRBV10-3 and TRBJ1-5, with D maybe TRBD1 (5 bases). Trimming left V 8 bases short and J 4 bases short, with 18 bases between. Germline loops: CDR1 ENHRY, CDR2 SYGVKD. The CDR3 length is 15 residues. CDR3 DNA: TGTGCCATCGGGGGGACGTTGGCGGTAAATCAGCCCCAGCATTTT. It yields the protein CAIGGTLAVNQPQHF.

The chain joins TRBV7-8 to TRBJ2-7, with 10 nucleotides matching TRBD2. The V gene's germline CDR1 is SGHVS and CDR2 FQNEAQ. The V and J ends lost 4 bases and 5 bases, in that order; junction bases with no gene match: 8. The CDR3 contains 15 residues. The CDR3 nucleotides are TGTGCCAGCAGCTCTCTAGCGGGAGACTTTGACGAGCAGTACTTC. Residues: CASSSLAGDFDEQYF.

The J gene is TRBJ1-6, the V gene TRBV7-2; D is uncertain. The CDR3 consists of 15 residues. Germline V gene sequence: CDR1 SGHTA, CDR2 FQGNSA. The V end lost 3 bases, the J end lost 3 bases, and 9 bases lay between the germline ends. The DNA for the CDR3 is TGTGCCAGCAGCTTTACAGCAAGCTATAATTCACCCCTCCACTTT. Translation: CASSFTASYNSPLHF.

The chain couples TRBV28 to TRBJ2-7; 9 nucleotides line up with TRBD1. With V trimmed by 6 bases and J by 2 bases, 8 bases remained unmatched. The CDR3 is made up of 15 amino acids. CDR1 is MDHEN and CDR2 is SYDVKM in the germline V gene. CDR3 DNA sequence: TGTGCCAGCAGAGAGGGGGACAGGGCGACCTACGAGCAGTACTTC. Its translation: CASREGDRATYEQYF. Full variable domain (remainder filled in from reference TRBV28 and TRBJ2-7): DVKVTQSSRYLVKRTGEKVFLECVQDMDHENMFWYRQDPGLGLRLIYFSYDVKMKEKGDIPEGYSVSREKKERFSLILESASTNQTSMYLCASREGDRATYEQYFGPGTRLTVT.

This chain links TRBV6-1 with TRBJ1-6; 7 positions match TRBD1. The CDR3 runs to 16 residues. After removal of 2 bases from V and 7 bases from J, the junction contained 8 bases not matched to a gene. Germline V gene lookup returns CDR1 MNHNS and CDR2 SASEGT. CDR3 in DNA: TGTGCCAGCAGTGAAAGTAGGGGACAGCCAAATTCACCCCTCCACTTT. Translated, it gives CASSESRGQPNSPLHF.

This clone was counted between two and nine times. The chain combines TRBV2 with TRBJ1-2, with D perhaps matching TRBD1 (5 bases). The CDR3 runs to 14 residues. The germline gives CDR1 SNHLY, CDR2 FYNNEI. V lost 6 bases and J 3 bases, leaving 14 bases between the germline ends. The CDR3 DNA reads as TGTGCCAGCAGCGGGGACTCGCGGGACTATGGCTACACCTTC. Translation gives CASSGDSRDYGYTF.

V is TRBV15 and J is TRBJ1-5; 9 bases align to TRBD1. V lost 3 bases and J lost 5; bases outside the gene matches: 2. The CDR3 contains 14 residues. Germline lookup yields CDR1 LNHNV and CDR2 YYDKDF (reference sequence). CDR3 nucleotide sequence: TGTGCCACCAGCAGCGACAGGGGGTATCAGCCCCAGCATTTT. Amino acids: CATSSDRGYQPQHF.